These 10 T cell receptor beta chains were all obtained from the same sample, sequenced in a study of Tregs in tolerant kidney transplant recipients. The assay was immunoSEQ multiplex PCR, and TCRdb's table has in-frame clones only and misses some. This repertoire shows about 240,000 clones, about 80% found once; its top ten account for over 0.5%. The sample consisted of CD4+ T cells from blood. These receptor sequences come from a human donor in good health.

The chain joins TRBV18 to TRBJ2-7; TRBD2 aligns across 9 bases. J lost 6 bases, V lost 3 bases, and 9 bases had no gene match. Looked up from germline, CDR1 is KGHSH and CDR2 is LQKENI. The CDR3 is 15 residues long. DNA of the CDR3: TGTGCCAGCTCACCGCCCGGGGGACTAGCATCCGAGCAGTACTTC. This sequence encodes CASSPPGGLASEQYF.

This clone was recorded once. The chain is built from TRBV6-6 and TRBJ1-2; TRBD1 aligns across 8 bases. The CDR3 totals 16 residues. The J segment lost 6 bases and the V segment lost 6 bases, leaving 15 bases of the junction unmatched. Germline values: CDR1 MNHNY, CDR2 SVGAGI (reference sequence). The chain's CDR3 is CASSPSRGQTRDGYTF. DNA for the CDR3: TGTGCCAGCAGCCCATCCAGGGGGCAGACAAGGGATGGCTACACCTTC.

This chain links TRBV6-5 with TRBJ2-5; 8 nucleotides line up with TRBD2. CDR3 length: 15 amino acids. CDR1 and CDR2 (germline): MNHEY, SVGAGI. V trimming: 4 bases; J trimming: 0 bases; junction bases outside the gene matches: 4. The CDR3, as DNA: TGTGCCAGCAGTTCCCCTAGCGGGTACCAAGAGACCCAGTACTTC. Protein product: CASSSPSGYQETQYF.

This chain uses TRBV10-3 with TRBJ2-3, with a weak D call TRBD2 (5 bases). The V end was cut by 3 bases, the J end by 4 bases, with 11 bases between. The CDR3 runs to 14 residues. CDR1 and CDR2 from the germline V gene are ENHRY and SYGVKD. The CDR3 DNA is TGTGCCATCAGTGAAACTCCGCGGGCAGATACGCAGTATTTT. Its translation: CAISETPRADTQYF.

This clone came up a few times. This chain links TRBV4-1 with TRBJ2-6, with D unresolved. Germline V CDR1 and CDR2: MGHRA, YSYEKL. Trimming pared 5 bases from V and 4 bases from J, leaving 12 bases between. The CDR3 length is 15 residues. The CDR3 region has the DNA TGCGCCAGCAGCAAAGGCCTGGGGGGGGCCAACGTCCTGACTTTC. This sequence encodes CASSKGLGGANVLTF.

This chain joins TRBV5-1 and TRBJ1-3; D might be TRBD1 (6 bases). The V end was cut by 4 bases, the J end by 1 base, with 12 bases between. The CDR3 sequence is 15 residues long. The germline CDR1 and CDR2 sequences are SGHRS and YFSETQ. The CDR3: CASSPGQGSGNTIYF. CDR3 nucleotide sequence: TGCGCCAGCAGCCCCGGCCAGGGGTCTGGAAACACCATATATTTT.

The chain recombines TRBV2 with TRBJ1-4; no firm D call. The V and J ends lost 1 base and 7 bases respectively, with 13 bases between them. Germline-derived CDR1 and CDR2 are SNHLY and FYNNEI. The CDR3 consists of 15 residues. CDR3 nucleotides: TGTGCCAGCAGTGAAGGGAATGCGGTTGGTGAAAAACTGTTTTTT. The encoded protein is CASSEGNAVGEKLFF.

This clone came up once. The chain combines TRBV5-4 with TRBJ2-1; 9 nucleotides align to TRBD2. Germline V gene data show CDR1 as SGHNT and CDR2 as YYREEE (reference sequence). J was trimmed by 3 bases and V by 2 bases; bases with no gene match: 6. This CDR3 spans 16 amino acids. CDR3 nucleotides: TGTGCCAGCAGCTTTTTTTCGCGGGGGGGCTACAATGAGCAGTTCTTC. Its protein product is CASSFFSRGGYNEQFF.

The V call is TRBV2, the J call TRBJ2-7; possibly TRBD1 for D (6 bases). Looked up from germline, CDR1 is SNHLY and CDR2 is FYNNEI. The ends were cut back, 6 bases at V and 4 bases at J, with 25 bases in the middle. This CDR3 has 17 amino acids. CDR3 DNA sequence: TGTGCCAGCAGCCAGGGACACGATACTAGGTACGGGTACGAGCAGTACTTC. Amino acid sequence: CASSQGHDTRYGYEQYF.

The chain links TRBV7-8 to TRBJ1-1; D is unclear. The V gene lost 8 bases and the J gene lost 0 bases, with 16 bases spanning the gap. The length of the CDR3 is 15 residues. Germline CDR1 SGHVS, CDR2 FQNEAQ. CDR3 sequence: CASSEERVMNTEAFF. The DNA for the CDR3 is TGTGCCAGCTCCGAGGAGAGGGTTATGAACACTGAAGCTTTCTTT.